Listed below are T cell receptor beta chains from one sample, sequenced in a study of blood T cell repertoires in COVID-19. Measured with immunoSEQ multiplex PCR; TCRdb has only the in-frame clones, and not every one. This sample yields 150,000 to 200,000 clones, of which roughly 81% are seen a single time; approximately 12% belongs to the top ten. The sample taken for sequencing was peripheral blood. These receptors originate from a woman older than 75 with COVID-19, enrolled during active disease. Both conserved end residues are part of each CDR3. The order of the fields is D gene, J gene, clone size, V gene, CDR3 length, CDR3 DNA, CDR3 protein. A D gene is named only where the DNA matches it firmly. Size tells how often a clone was seen (once, few, many) or the class of an expanded clone, and some rows leave it out.

NA	TRBJ2-7	NA	TRBV6-4	13	TGTGCCAGCAGGCTGGGGCACCTATACGAGCAGTACTTC	CASRLGHLYEQYF
NA	TRBJ1-2	NA	TRBV9	14	TGTGCCAGCAGCGTAGTTGGCGGGAACTATGGCTACACCTTC	CASSVVGGNYGYTF
TRBD1	TRBJ1-4	NA	TRBV2	16	TGTGCCAGCAGTGAAGGGTTGGGACAGGGGAATGAAAAACTGTTTTTT	CASSEGLGQGNEKLFF
NA	TRBJ2-3	few	TRBV14	13	TGTGCCAGCAGCCTTAGCGTCACAGATACGCAGTATTTT	CASSLSVTDTQYF
NA	TRBJ1-5	NA	TRBV6-5	13	TGTGCCAGCAGCGCAGGTTACCGTCAGCCCCAGCATTTT	CASSAGYRQPQHF
NA	TRBJ2-7	once	TRBV6-4	15	TGTGCCAGCAGTGACTGGCAGGGGAACACCTACGAGCAGTACTTC	CASSDWQGNTYEQYF
NA	TRBJ2-7	NA	TRBV2	12	TGTGCCAGCAGTGAATCATTCTACGAGCAGTACTTC	CASSESFYEQYF
TRBD1	TRBJ2-1	NA	TRBV29-1	15	TGCAGCGTTGCGTACGGGACAGGGCCCTACAATGAGCAGTTCTTC	CSVAYGTGPYNEQFF
TRBD1	TRBJ2-1	NA	TRBV19	15	TGTGCCAGTAGTTACAGGGGTGCGTCCTACAATGAGCAGTTCTTC	CASSYRGASYNEQFF
NA	TRBJ2-5	NA	TRBV5-1	16	TGCGCCAGCAGCTTGGCCGGGAACAGGGTGGGAGAGACCCAGTACTTC	CASSLAGNRVGETQYF
NA	TRBJ2-7	NA	TRBV7-9	14	TGTGCCAGCAGCAAAGGACAGATCGCCTACGAGCAGTACTTC	CASSKGQIAYEQYF
NA	TRBJ1-2	few	TRBV28	12	TGTGCCAGCAGTTTAGGGGCCTATGGCTACACCTTC	CASSLGAYGYTF
NA	TRBJ2-1	NA	TRBV5-4	17	TGTGCCAGCAGCACACGTCGGGGAGCTCCCTCCTACAATGAGCAGTTCTTC	CASSTRRGAPSYNEQFF
NA	TRBJ2-2	few	TRBV18	15	TGTGCCAGCTCACCCCTCCTTAGTGATCCCGGGGAGCTGTTTTTT	CASSPLLSDPGELFF
TRBD2	TRBJ2-1	NA	TRBV11-2	16	TGTGCCAGCAGCTTAGAAAGACTAGCGGGGGTCAATGAGCAGTTCTTC	CASSLERLAGVNEQFF
TRBD1	TRBJ1-2	NA	TRBV6-1	16	TGTGCCAGCAGTGATCGGACAGGAACGTCTATCTATGGCTACACCTTC	CASSDRTGTSIYGYTF